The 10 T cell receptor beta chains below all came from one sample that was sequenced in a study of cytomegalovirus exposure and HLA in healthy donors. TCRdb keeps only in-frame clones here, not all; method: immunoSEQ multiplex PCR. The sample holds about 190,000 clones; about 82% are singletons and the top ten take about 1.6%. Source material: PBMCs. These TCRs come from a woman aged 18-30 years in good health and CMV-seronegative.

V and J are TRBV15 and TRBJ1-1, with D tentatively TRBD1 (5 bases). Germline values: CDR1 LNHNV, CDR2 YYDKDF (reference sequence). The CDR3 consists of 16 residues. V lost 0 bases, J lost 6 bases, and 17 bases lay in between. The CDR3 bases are TGTGCCACCAGCAGAGATCATCTAGGCAGGGCCCCTGAAGCTTTCTTT. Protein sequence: CATSRDHLGRAPEAFF.

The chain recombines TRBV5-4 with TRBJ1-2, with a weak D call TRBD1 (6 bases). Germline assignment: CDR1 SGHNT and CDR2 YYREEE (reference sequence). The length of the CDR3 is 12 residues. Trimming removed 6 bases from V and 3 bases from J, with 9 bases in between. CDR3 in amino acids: CASKDRDYGYTF. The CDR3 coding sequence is TGTGCCAGCAAGGACAGAGACTATGGCTACACCTTC.

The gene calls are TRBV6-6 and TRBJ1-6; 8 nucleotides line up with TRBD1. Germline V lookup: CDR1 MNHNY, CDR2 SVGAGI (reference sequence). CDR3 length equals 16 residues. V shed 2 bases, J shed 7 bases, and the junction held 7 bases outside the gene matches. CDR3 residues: CASSYDRGKGNSPLHF. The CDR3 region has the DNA TGTGCCAGCAGTTACGACAGGGGCAAGGGGAATTCACCCCTCCACTTT.

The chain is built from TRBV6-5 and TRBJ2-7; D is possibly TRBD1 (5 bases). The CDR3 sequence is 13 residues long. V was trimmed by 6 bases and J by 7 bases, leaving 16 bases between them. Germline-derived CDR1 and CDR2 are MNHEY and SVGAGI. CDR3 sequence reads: CASRNTGFGEQYF. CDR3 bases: TGTGCCAGCAGAAACACAGGATTTGGGGAGCAGTACTTC.

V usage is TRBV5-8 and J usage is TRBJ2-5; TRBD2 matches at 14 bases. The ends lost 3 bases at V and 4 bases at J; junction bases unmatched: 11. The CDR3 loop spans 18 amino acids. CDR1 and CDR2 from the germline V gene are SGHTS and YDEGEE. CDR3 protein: CASSSGTSGSLRAETQYF. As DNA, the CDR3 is TGTGCCAGCAGCTCAGGGACTAGCGGGAGTTTGAGGGCAGAGACCCAGTACTTC.

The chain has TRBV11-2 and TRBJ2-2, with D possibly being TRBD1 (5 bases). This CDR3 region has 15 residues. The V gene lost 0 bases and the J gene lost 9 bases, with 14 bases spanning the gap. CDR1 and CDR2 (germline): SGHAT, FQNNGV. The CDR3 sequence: CASSLEGAGPRELFF. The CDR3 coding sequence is TGTGCCAGCAGCTTAGAAGGGGCTGGGCCCCGGGAGCTGTTTTTT.

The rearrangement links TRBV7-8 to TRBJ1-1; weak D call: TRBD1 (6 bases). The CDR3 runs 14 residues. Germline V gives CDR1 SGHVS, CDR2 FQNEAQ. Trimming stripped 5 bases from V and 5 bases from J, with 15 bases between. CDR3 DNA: TGTGCCAGCAGCCCCCAGCAACAGGGTACTGAAGCTTTCTTT. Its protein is CASSPQQQGTEAFF.

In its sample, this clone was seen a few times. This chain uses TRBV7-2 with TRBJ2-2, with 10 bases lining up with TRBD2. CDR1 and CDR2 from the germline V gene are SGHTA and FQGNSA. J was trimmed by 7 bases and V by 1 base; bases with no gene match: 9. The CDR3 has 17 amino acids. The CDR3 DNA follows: TGTGCCAGCAGCTTAGGCGCAGCGGGAGGGCCCCGCGGGGAGCTGTTTTTT. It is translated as CASSLGAAGGPRGELFF.

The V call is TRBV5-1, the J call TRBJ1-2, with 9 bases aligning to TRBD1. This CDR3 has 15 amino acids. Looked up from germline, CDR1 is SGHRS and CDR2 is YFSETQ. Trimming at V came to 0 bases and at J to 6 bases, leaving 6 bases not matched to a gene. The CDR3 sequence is CASSLGDRVYDGYTF. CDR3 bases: TGCGCCAGCAGCTTGGGGGACAGGGTTTACGATGGCTACACCTTC.

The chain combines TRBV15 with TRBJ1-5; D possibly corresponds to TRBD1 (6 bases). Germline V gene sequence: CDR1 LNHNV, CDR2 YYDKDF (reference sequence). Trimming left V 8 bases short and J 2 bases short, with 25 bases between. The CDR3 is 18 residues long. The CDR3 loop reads CATSPGANRDIGNQPQHF. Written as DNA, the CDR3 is TGTGCCACCTCACCCGGGGCTAACCGGGACATCGGCAATCAGCCCCAGCATTTT.